The TCR beta chain described here comes from a study of vaccination effects on CD4 cells after COVID-19. With regard to this clone: What it binds is not known.

Germline V CDR1 and CDR2: SGDLS, YYNGEE. Deletions cut 0 bases from V and 7 bases from J, with 8 bases between. CDR3 size: 14 residues. Sequencing was performed with immunoSEQ multiplex PCR; in TCRdb, only in-frame clones are kept and a portion is missing. The sample contains around 60,000 clones, about 74% of which appear only once. Scientists isolated CD4+ T cells after a roughly ten-day culture period ended. No vaccinee had earlier SARS-CoV-2 infection, and nucleocapsid antibodies were negative. Half-medium replacement with IL-2 medium occurred on days 3 and 7. Study findings and constraints: Late after vaccination, infection- and vaccine-induced clones showed marked clonal contraction.

The source of this sequence is a human donor who received a COVID-19 vaccine. Here the sequenced sample was CD4+ T cells from PBMCs cultured without peptide, taken before COVID-19 vaccination. The chain recombines TRBV9 with TRBJ1-6; no clear D. CDR3 sequence (DNA): TGTGCCAGCAGCGTAGTTGGCAGGAATTCACCCCTCCACTTT. Amino acids: CASSVVGRNSPLHF.